One sample yielded the 27 T cell receptor beta chains listed below, sequenced in a study of type 1 regulatory T cells. TCRdb analysed the reads with MiXCR anew, one entry per CDR3 protein. The sample lists 55,000 to 65,000 distinct CDR3 sequences; over 50% were seen once. For these receptors, no antigen is known. Sample: cultured non-Tr1 T cells, either the whole culture or a sorted T cell fraction (not recorded which). The source is a human donor in good health.

About this clonotype itself: Its ends do not fully match the called genes, so a read error is possible. V is TRBV2 and J is TRBJ2-5; D remains unclear. This CDR3 is built from 11 residues. In germline, CDR1 is SNHLY, CDR2 FYNNEI. The CDR3: CVSSASETQYF. The CDR3 coding sequence is TGTGTCAGCAGCGCCTCCGAGACCCAGTACTTC. The full variable domain, in which reference TRBV2 and TRBJ2-5 provide the parts outside the CDR3, is EPEVTQTPSHQVTQMGQEVILRCVPISNHLYFYWYRQILGQKVEFLVSFYNNEISEKSEIFDDQFSVERPDGSNFTLKIRSTKLEDSAMYFCVSSASETQYFGPGTRLLVL.

This clonotype has just a few counts. The gene calls are TRBV5-1 and TRBJ2-1; 8 nucleotides line up with TRBD1. With V trimmed by 3 bases and J by 5 bases, 7 bases remained unmatched. Per germline, CDR1 SGHRS and CDR2 YFSETQ. The CDR3 sequence is 15 residues long. In nucleotides, the CDR3 is TGCGCCAGCAGCTCAGCCGGGACAGGTCACAATGAGCAGTTCTTC. This sequence encodes CASSSAGTGHNEQFF.

The chain links TRBV3-1 to TRBJ2-1; D is perhaps TRBD1 (5 bases). The CDR3 contains 13 residues. With 2 bases removed from V and 3 bases from J, the gap between germline ends came to 5 bases. Germline CDR1 and CDR2: LGHDT and YNNKEL (reference sequence). CDR3 in DNA: TGTGCCAGCAGCCAACAGGGCTACAATGAGCAGTTCTTC. Encoded protein: CASSQQGYNEQFF.

This rearrangement joins TRBV24-1 to TRBJ2-1; D ambiguous. Trimming shortened V by 4 bases and J by 12 bases, and 18 bases separated the two germline ends. CDR1 is KGHDR and CDR2 is SFDVKD in the germline V gene. The CDR3 has 14 residues. CDR3 DNA sequence: TGTGCCACCAGTGACCCCGGGCCACCCTCCGGGCAGTTCTTC. Its translation is CATSDPGPPSGQFF.

This clonotype has only one observation. The chain uses TRBV5-1 and TRBJ2-7; TRBD2 aligns across 8 bases. CDR1 is SGHRS and CDR2 is YFSETQ in the germline V gene. The CDR3 spans 16 residues. V gave up 1 base and J gave up 0 bases; unmatched junction bases: 6. The CDR3 here is CASSLYVTSASYEQYF. CDR3 nucleotide sequence: TGCGCCAGCAGCTTGTACGTGACTAGCGCCTCCTACGAGCAGTACTTC.

V usage is TRBV27 and J usage is TRBJ1-1, with a tentative D call TRBD1 (5 bases). The CDR3 covers 16 residues. Trimming shortened V by 0 bases and J by 4 bases, and 15 bases separated the two germline ends. Germline CDR1 and CDR2: MNHEY and SMNVEV (reference sequence). CDR3 bases: TGTGCCAGCAGTTTATCGATGGGGGGTAGCAGCACTGAAGCTTTCTTT. Protein sequence: CASSLSMGGSSTEAFF.

This chain connects TRBV5-4 to TRBJ2-3, with 8 nucleotides matching TRBD2. Germline assignment: CDR1 SGHNT and CDR2 YYREEE (reference sequence). V dropped 5 bases and J dropped 1; count of bases not matched to a gene: 9. The CDR3 is 16 residues long. The CDR3 nucleotides are TGTGCCAGCAGTACGCCGAAGCGGGAGCGCACAGATACGCAGTATTTT. This codes for CASSTPKRERTDTQYF.

V usage is TRBV30 and J usage is TRBJ2-7; D perhaps matches TRBD2 (5 bases). V was shortened by 0 bases and J by 8 bases, with 14 bases between the two germline ends. CDR1 is GTSNPN, CDR2 SVGIG, per germline (reference sequence). This CDR3 has 13 residues. The CDR3 loop is CAWSVSRGYKQYF. In nucleotides, the CDR3 is TGTGCCTGGAGTGTTAGCCGAGGGTACAAGCAGTACTTC.

Details on this clonotype: The junction departs from the called germline gene at one end, perhaps through a read error. V gene TRBV2 combines with J gene TRBJ1-1, with 7 positions matching TRBD1. From germline, CDR1 is SNHLY and CDR2 FYNNEI. This CDR3 has 14 residues. The CDR3 DNA reads as TGTGTCAGCAAACAACAGGGGATTGCCACTGAAGCTTTCTTT. Its translation is CVSKQQGIATEAFF.

The chain combines TRBV2 with TRBJ2-3; 9 bases align to TRBD2. The CDR3 sequence is 18 residues long. V lost 4 bases and J lost 1; bases outside the gene matches: 12. CDR1 and CDR2 from the germline V gene are SNHLY and FYNNEI. The CDR3 nucleotides are TGTGCCAGCAGTGGCTGGACTAGCGCGCGCTTGCGCACAGATACGCAGTATTTT. This encodes CASSGWTSARLRTDTQYF.

The chain uses TRBV20-1 and TRBJ2-7; perhaps TRBD1 as D (6 bases). The CDR3 runs 15 residues. Germline loops: CDR1 DFQATT, CDR2 SNEGSKA (reference sequence). Trimming cost V 6 bases and J 6 bases, with 24 bases left between them. CDR3 sequence (DNA): TGCAGTGCCGCATCTACCGGGACATTCGTAAGCGAGCAGTACTTC. Protein product: CSAASTGTFVSEQYF.

The chain combines TRBV4-3 with TRBJ1-6; 11 positions agree with TRBD1. Per germline, CDR1 LGHNA and CDR2 YSLEER. The junction had 4 bases not matched to a gene; V was cut back by 2 bases and J by 10 bases. The CDR3 spans 15 residues. DNA of the CDR3: TGCGCCAGCAGCCAAACGGACAGGGGGCAGTCACCCCTCCACTTT. It codes for CASSQTDRGQSPLHF.

This clonotype was observed once. The chain joins TRBV20-1 to TRBJ2-4, with D perhaps matching TRBD1 or TRBD2 (5 bases each). CDR1 is DFQATT, CDR2 SNEGSKA, per germline (reference sequence). V lost 2 bases to trimming and J lost 9 bases, with 17 bases between them. This CDR3 comprises 14 residues. Here the CDR3 DNA reads TGCAGTGCTAGATCGGGACCAGCCTCTAGCATTCAGTACTTC. It translates to CSARSGPASSIQYF.

The V call is TRBV5-1, the J call TRBJ2-3; D unresolved. The CDR3 spans 15 residues. The V end lost 1 base, the J end lost 1 base, and 10 bases lay between the germline ends. Germline values: CDR1 SGHRS, CDR2 YFSETQ. CDR3 loop: CASSLQEMGTDTQYF. Written as DNA, the CDR3 is TGCGCCAGCAGCTTGCAGGAGATGGGCACAGATACGCAGTATTTT.

V and J are TRBV10-3 and TRBJ1-4; D gene uncertain. Trimming took 3 bases from V and 0 from J, leaving 8 bases between them. Germline V gives CDR1 ENHRY, CDR2 SYGVKD. CDR3 length equals 15 residues. The CDR3 loop reads CAISDADATNEKLFF. DNA for the CDR3: TGTGCCATCAGTGATGCAGATGCAACTAATGAAAAACTGTTTTTT.

The sample holds a few counts of this clonotype. The J gene is TRBJ2-1, the V gene TRBV9; D tentatively fits TRBD1 or TRBD2 (5 bases each). CDR3 length equals 16 residues. Trimming stripped 0 bases from V and 8 bases from J, with 18 bases between. CDR1 is SGDLS and CDR2 is YYNGEE in the germline V gene. The CDR3 region is CASSVGERARGDEQFF. DNA of the CDR3: TGTGCCAGCAGCGTAGGTGAGAGGGCCAGAGGGGATGAGCAGTTCTTC. Using reference TRBV9 and TRBJ2-1 for the parts outside the CDR3, the full variable domain is DSGVTQTPKHLITATGQRVTLRCSPRSGDLSVYWYQQSLDQGLQFLIQYYNGEERAKGNILERFSAQQFPDLHSELNLSSLELGDSALYFCASSVGERARGDEQFFGPGTRLTVL.

V gene TRBV15 combines with J gene TRBJ2-7; D possibly corresponds to TRBD2 (5 bases). Per the germline V gene, CDR1 is LNHNV and CDR2 is YYDKDF (reference sequence). V was clipped by 5 bases and J by 3 bases, with 11 bases between them. The CDR3 length is 13 residues. Here the CDR3 reads CATSSRDNYEQYF. CDR3 DNA sequence: TGTGCCACCAGCTCTCGGGATAACTACGAGCAGTACTTC.

This clonotype showed up just a few times. The V call is TRBV28, the J call TRBJ2-3; D is possibly TRBD2 (6 bases). CDR1 and CDR2 from the germline V gene are MDHEN and SYDVKM. The CDR3 contains 14 residues. The V end was cut by 8 bases, the J end by 2 bases, with 14 bases between. The CDR3 DNA is TGTGCCAGCGGGGTGGGGACTTTCACAGATACGCAGTATTTT. This gives the protein CASGVGTFTDTQYF.

The V call is TRBV11-2, the J call TRBJ2-6; D is perhaps TRBD2 (5 bases). V was pared by 0 bases and J by 2 bases, with 14 bases between. This CDR3 has 18 residues. The germline CDR1 and CDR2 sequences are SGHAT and FQNNGV. CDR3 sequence reads: CASSLDQAGLTGANVLTF. In DNA form, the CDR3 reads TGTGCCAGCAGCTTAGATCAGGCAGGACTTACTGGGGCCAACGTCCTGACTTTC.

This chain connects TRBV11-1 to TRBJ2-1; 7 bases agree with TRBD2. The CDR3 is made up of 15 amino acids. Germline values: CDR1 SGHAT, CDR2 FQDESV (reference sequence). Germline trimming cut 3 bases from V and 3 bases from J; bases unmatched to any gene: 5. The CDR3 spells CASSFRREFYNEQFF. The CDR3 region has the DNA TGTGCCAGCAGCTTCAGGCGGGAGTTCTACAATGAGCAGTTCTTC.

This clonotype was picked up a small number of times. The chain links TRBV4-1 to TRBJ2-1, with 9 bases identical to TRBD1. The junction had 10 bases not matched to a gene; V was cut back by 3 bases and J by 7 bases. In germline, CDR1 is MGHRA, CDR2 YSYEKL. CDR3 length: 16 residues. The CDR3 nucleotides are TGCGCCAGCAGCCAGGCCTTGGACAGGGGAGCAAATGAGCAGTTCTTC. Translated, it gives CASSQALDRGANEQFF.

The chain combines TRBV6-2 or TRBV6-3 with TRBJ2-7; 8 bases fit TRBD2. Germline V CDR1 and CDR2: MNHEY, SVGEGT. This CDR3 has 16 amino acids. V lost 6 bases, J lost 2 bases, and 12 bases stayed unmatched. The CDR3 DNA is TGTGCCAGCAGACAAGGGCGCGGGAGGCCAACCTACGAGCAGTACTTC. Residues: CASRQGRGRPTYEQYF.

This chain links TRBV20-1 with TRBJ2-7, with 12 bases identical to TRBD2. The germline gives CDR1 DFQATT, CDR2 SNEGSKA (reference sequence). The CDR3 is 14 amino acids. J was trimmed by 1 base and V by 6 bases; bases with no gene match: 4. The CDR3 spells CSAKTSGGSYEQYF. DNA of the CDR3: TGCAGTGCCAAGACTAGCGGGGGATCCTACGAGCAGTACTTC.

The V and J genes are TRBV6-2 or TRBV6-3 and TRBJ2-3; no clear D. CDR1 and CDR2 from the germline V gene are MNHEY and SVGEGT. Trimming removed 5 bases at V and 10 bases at J, with 16 bases between. CDR3 length: 13 residues. This CDR3 reads CASSARPERAQYF. In DNA form, the CDR3 reads TGTGCCAGCAGTGCCCGGCCGGAACGGGCGCAGTATTTT.

The rearrangement uses TRBV2 and TRBJ2-5; 8 nucleotides agree with TRBD2. CDR3 length: 15 amino acids. Unmatched junction bases numbered 7, after V lost 3 bases and J lost 4 bases. Germline lookup yields CDR1 SNHLY and CDR2 FYNNEI. The CDR3 coding sequence is TGTGCCAGCAGTGAGACAACTAGCGGCCGAGAGACCCAGTACTTC. Translating it yields CASSETTSGRETQYF.

The chain joins TRBV24-1 to TRBJ2-3; TRBD2 aligns across 8 bases. The trim removed 12 bases at V and 4 bases at J, leaving 14 bases unmatched. The CDR3 runs 15 residues. Germline assignment: CDR1 KGHDR and CDR2 SFDVKD. CDR3 residues: CASSGAGEEADTQYF. The CDR3 region has the DNA TGTGCCTCCTCGGGAGCGGGAGAAGAGGCAGATACGCAGTATTTT.

The gene calls are TRBV2 and TRBJ1-1, with a possible D match to TRBD1 (5 bases). Per the germline V gene, CDR1 is SNHLY and CDR2 is FYNNEI. This CDR3 spans 13 amino acids. V was clipped by 6 bases and J by 1 base, with 9 bases between them. Written as DNA, the CDR3 is TGTGCCAGCAGGGGGCAGCCGAACACTGAAGCTTTCTTT. Its translation is CASRGQPNTEAFF.